The rows below give T cell receptor beta chains drawn from one sample of a study of blood T cell repertoires in COVID-19. The repertoire was sequenced with immunoSEQ multiplex PCR; TCRdb's copy has only in-frame clones and lacks some. The table lists 30,000 to 45,000 clones, about 74% of them singletons. The sequenced sample was peripheral blood. The receptors here all came from a man aged 55 to 70 with active COVID-19. The CDR3 runs from the conserved cysteine through the conserved F or W. The D gene is left open where the match is weak. Some rows mark clone size as missing; the rest say once, few, many or name a class of expanded clone.

J: TRBJ2-3
D: TRBD2
V: TRBV3-1/TRBV3-2
size: -
CDR3: CASSQGFFRGEVDTQYF
DNA: TGTGCCAGCAGCCAAGGTTTTTTCCGGGGGGAGGTAGATACGCAGTATTTT

J: TRBJ1-2
D: -
V: TRBV10-3
size: -
CDR3: CAISELGASRGYTF
DNA: TGTGCCATCAGTGAACTGGGGGCGTCACGTGGCTACACCTTC

J: TRBJ1-2
D: TRBD1
V: TRBV29-1
size: -
CDR3: CSVGQGARDYGYTF
DNA: TGCAGCGTTGGGCAGGGGGCGCGGGACTATGGCTACACCTTC

J: TRBJ1-4
D: -
V: TRBV28
size: -
CDR3: CASSFAGPIEKLFF
DNA: TGTGCCAGCAGTTTCGCAGGTCCAATTGAAAAACTGTTTTTT

J: TRBJ1-2
D: -
V: TRBV4-1
size: -
CDR3: CASSLGLANYGYTF
DNA: TGCGCCAGCAGCCTCGGTTTAGCTAACTATGGCTACACCTTC

J: TRBJ2-2
D: TRBD1
V: TRBV28
size: -
CDR3: CASSAGQGFGGELFF
DNA: TGTGCCAGCAGTGCGGGACAGGGGTTCGGCGGGGAGCTGTTTTTT

J: TRBJ1-1
D: TRBD1
V: TRBV7-2
size: -
CDR3: CASSLRSGGAFF
DNA: TGTGCCAGCAGCTTAAGATCAGGGGGAGCTTTCTTT

J: TRBJ2-1
D: TRBD2
V: TRBV19
size: -
CDR3: CASSLTGTINSYNEQFF
DNA: TGTGCCAGTAGTTTGACCGGGACTATAAACTCCTACAATGAGCAGTTCTTC

J: TRBJ2-5
D: -
V: TRBV7-2
size: -
CDR3: CASSSTPWGRGIIEETQYF
DNA: TGTGCCAGCAGCTCAACCCCGTGGGGGCGTGGGATAATCGAAGAGACCCAGTACTTC

J: TRBJ1-4
D: -
V: TRBV12-3/TRBV12-4
size: -
CDR3: CASSLKGFEKLFF
DNA: TGTGCCAGCAGTTTAAAGGGGTTTGAAAAACTGTTTTTT

J: TRBJ2-7
D: -
V: TRBV29-1
size: -
CDR3: CSVQSGISYEQYF
DNA: TGCAGCGTTCAATCCGGGATTAGCTACGAGCAGTACTTC

J: TRBJ1-6
D: -
V: TRBV6-2/TRBV6-3
size: -
CDR3: CASSTEGDLISPLHF
DNA: TGTGCCAGCAGCACCGAAGGGGATCTCATCTCACCCCTCCACTTT

J: TRBJ2-2
D: TRBD1
V: TRBV3-1/TRBV3-2
size: -
CDR3: CASSVQGTNTGELFF
DNA: TGTGCCAGCAGCGTACAGGGGACGAACACCGGGGAGCTGTTTTTT

J: TRBJ2-3
D: TRBD2
V: TRBV24-1
size: -
CDR3: CATSDLGGTSGRTDTQYF
DNA: TGTGCCACCAGTGATTTGGGGGGGACTAGCGGGAGGACAGATACGCAGTATTTT

J: TRBJ2-3
D: -
V: TRBV7-2
size: -
CDR3: CASSFGQFTDTQYF
DNA: TGTGCCAGCAGCTTTGGGCAGTTCACAGATACGCAGTATTTT

J: TRBJ2-3
D: -
V: TRBV2
size: few
CDR3: CASGGLYTDTQYF
DNA: TGTGCCAGCGGCGGCCTCTACACAGATACGCAGTATTTT

J: TRBJ1-5
D: -
V: TRBV6-5
size: -
CDR3: CASRTGSSGNQPQHF
DNA: TGTGCCAGCCGTACAGGGTCATCCGGCAATCAGCCCCAGCATTTT

J: TRBJ1-1
D: -
V: TRBV7-9
size: -
CDR3: CASSIGPGRTNTEAFF
DNA: TGTGCCAGCAGCATCGGACCCGGGAGGACGAACACTGAAGCTTTCTTT

J: TRBJ1-2
D: TRBD1
V: TRBV2
size: -
CDR3: CASSGQGPPVYGYTF
DNA: TGTGCCAGCAGTGGACAGGGTCCTCCAGTCTATGGCTACACCTTC

J: TRBJ1-5
D: TRBD1
V: TRBV19
size: once
CDR3: CASSLRTGFNSNQPQHF
DNA: TGTGCCAGTAGTCTCCGGACAGGTTTTAATAGCAATCAGCCCCAGCATTTT

J: TRBJ2-2
D: -
V: TRBV5-4
size: -
CDR3: CASSLAAPTNTGELFF
DNA: TGTGCCAGCAGCTTGGCCGCTCCTACGAACACCGGGGAGCTGTTTTTT

J: TRBJ1-1
D: -
V: TRBV7-2
size: -
CDR3: CASSSGRAGFGFTEAFF
DNA: TGTGCCAGCAGCTCCGGGCGGGCGGGGTTCGGGTTCACTGAAGCTTTCTTT

J: TRBJ1-6
D: TRBD1
V: TRBV28
size: -
CDR3: CASSRDSAHATYNSPLHF
DNA: TGTGCCAGCAGTCGGGACAGCGCCCACGCCACTTATAATTCACCCCTCCACTTT

J: TRBJ2-7
D: -
V: TRBV20-1
size: -
CDR3: CSASRQGGYEQYF
DNA: TGCAGTGCTAGTCGACAGGGAGGTTACGAGCAGTACTTC

J: TRBJ2-7
D: -
V: TRBV2
size: few
CDR3: CASKGGHSSYEQYF
DNA: TGTGCCAGCAAAGGGGGACACAGCTCCTACGAGCAGTACTTC

J: TRBJ2-5
D: TRBD1
V: TRBV10-3
size: -
CDR3: CATRQGQETQYF
DNA: TGTGCCACCCGACAGGGGCAAGAGACCCAGTACTTC

J: TRBJ2-7
D: -
V: TRBV19
size: -
CDR3: CASSFVWESSYEQYF
DNA: TGTGCCAGTAGTTTCGTGTGGGAGAGCTCCTACGAGCAGTACTTC

J: TRBJ2-7
D: -
V: TRBV7-6
size: -
CDR3: CASSSDPEREGYEQYF
DNA: TGTGCCAGCAGCTCGGACCCGGAAAGAGAGGGCTACGAGCAGTACTTC

J: TRBJ1-5
D: -
V: TRBV2
size: few
CDR3: CASIADSSNQPQHF
DNA: TGTGCCAGCATCGCGGACAGTAGCAATCAGCCCCAGCATTTT

J: TRBJ2-3
D: -
V: TRBV25-1
size: few
CDR3: CASSAPPQTGRDTQYF
DNA: TGTGCCAGCAGCGCTCCCCCTCAGACAGGGAGGGATACGCAGTATTTT

J: TRBJ2-1
D: TRBD2
V: TRBV2
size: -
CDR3: CATQEGGGATSRSYNEQFF
DNA: TGTGCCACCCAGGAGGGCGGGGGGGCCACCAGCCGCTCCTACAATGAGCAGTTCTTC

J: TRBJ2-5
D: TRBD1
V: TRBV5-6
size: -
CDR3: CASSLAGTAAETQYF
DNA: TGTGCCAGCAGCTTGGCCGGGACAGCCGCAGAGACCCAGTACTTC

J: TRBJ1-4
D: -
V: TRBV4-1
size: -
CDR3: CASSLPTYSFNEKLFF
DNA: TGCGCCAGCAGCCTCCCAACCTATTCCTTTAATGAAAAACTGTTTTTT

J: TRBJ1-6
D: -
V: TRBV6-5
size: -
CDR3: CASSFNRVSLHF
DNA: TGTGCCAGCAGCTTTAACAGGGTTTCCCTCCACTTT

J: TRBJ2-1
D: TRBD2
V: TRBV5-1
size: -
CDR3: CASSLDGTSGVNEQFF
DNA: TGCGCCAGCAGCTTGGACGGGACTAGCGGGGTGAATGAGCAGTTCTTC

J: TRBJ1-1
D: -
V: TRBV2
size: -
CDR3: CASNTGTGNTEAFF
DNA: TGTGCCAGCAACACAGGGACGGGGAACACTGAAGCTTTCTTT

J: TRBJ2-7
D: -
V: TRBV24-1
size: once
CDR3: CATSEGALRVGYEQYF
DNA: TGTGCCACCAGTGAGGGGGCCTTGAGGGTAGGGTACGAGCAGTACTTC

J: TRBJ2-7
D: TRBD1
V: TRBV6-4
size: -
CDR3: CASSDGPGGLAEQYF
DNA: TGTGCCAGCAGTGACGGCCCAGGGGGCTTGGCCGAGCAGTACTTC

J: TRBJ2-3
D: TRBD1
V: TRBV6-5
size: -
CDR3: CASSSTGDTDTQYF
DNA: TGTGCCAGCAGTTCGACAGGGGACACAGATACGCAGTATTTT

J: TRBJ1-6
D: -
V: TRBV19
size: -
CDR3: CASSISAQGMNSPLHF
DNA: TGTGCCAGTAGTATAAGTGCGCAGGGTATGAATTCACCCCTCCACTTT

J: TRBJ2-7
D: -
V: TRBV7-2
size: -
CDR3: CASSLTSASSYEQYF
DNA: TGTGCCAGCAGCTTAACAAGCGCGAGCTCCTACGAGCAGTACTTC

J: TRBJ1-1
D: TRBD1
V: TRBV27
size: few
CDR3: CASSKGTGGVDTEAFF
DNA: TGTGCCAGCAGTAAAGGGACAGGGGGGGTGGACACTGAAGCTTTCTTT

J: TRBJ1-1
D: -
V: TRBV9
size: -
CDR3: CASSGSLSGTEAFF
DNA: TGTGCCAGCAGCGGGTCCTTAAGCGGCACTGAAGCTTTCTTT

J: TRBJ1-1
D: -
V: TRBV28
size: -
CDR3: CASSFVRMGGMNTEAFF
DNA: TGTGCCAGCAGTTTCGTCAGGATGGGAGGAATGAACACTGAAGCTTTCTTT

J: TRBJ2-3
D: -
V: TRBV10-3
size: -
CDR3: CAHLNREGGTQYF
DNA: TGTGCCCACCTTAACAGGGAGGGCGGTACGCAGTATTTT

J: TRBJ2-1
D: TRBD2
V: TRBV6-6
size: few
CDR3: CASSYEAGTYNEQFF
DNA: TGTGCCAGCAGTTACGAAGCGGGGACTTACAATGAGCAGTTCTTC

J: TRBJ2-7
D: TRBD2
V: TRBV6-5
size: few
CDR3: CASMAGGTYEQYF
DNA: TGTGCCAGCATGGCGGGGGGTACCTACGAGCAGTACTTC

J: TRBJ1-4
D: TRBD1
V: TRBV7-9
size: -
CDR3: CASKTGENEKLFF
DNA: TGTGCCAGTAAGACAGGGGAAAATGAAAAACTGTTTTTT

J: TRBJ1-6
D: TRBD1
V: TRBV2
size: few
CDR3: CASKQGAGSSPLHF
DNA: TGTGCCAGCAAGCAGGGGGCAGGGAGTTCACCCCTCCACTTT

J: TRBJ2-3
D: TRBD2
V: TRBV5-1
size: -
CDR3: CASSQAAGGTDTQYF
DNA: TGCGCCAGCAGCCAGGCAGCGGGAGGCACAGATACGCAGTATTTT

J: TRBJ1-1
D: -
V: TRBV25-1
size: -
CDR3: CASTQGNTEAFF
DNA: TGTGCCAGCACTCAGGGGAACACTGAAGCTTTCTTT

J: TRBJ1-1
D: -
V: TRBV5-4
size: -
CDR3: CASSLAGGRREAFF
DNA: TGTGCCAGCAGCTTGGCCGGGGGGCGCCGTGAAGCTTTCTTT

J: TRBJ2-3
D: TRBD2
V: TRBV28
size: few
CDR3: CASRDAGGRRTDTQYF
DNA: TGTGCCAGCAGGGACGCGGGAGGGCGCCGCACAGATACGCAGTATTTT